These 13 T cell receptor beta chains were sequenced from one sample in a study of blood T cell repertoires in COVID-19. Profiled with immunoSEQ multiplex PCR; TCRdb holds only in-frame clones, not every one. Of roughly 210,000 clones in the sample, about nine tenths are singletons; the top ten hold approximately 7.3%. Sequencing used PBMCs or T cells enriched from blood (not recorded which). The receptors stem from a man aged 25 to 40 in a cohort exposed to, infected with or recovered from COVID-19 (not recorded which).

This chain uses TRBV28 with TRBJ1-4; no clear D. Germline V gives CDR1 MDHEN, CDR2 SYDVKM. V was clipped by 2 bases and J by 6 bases, with 10 bases between them. The CDR3 has 14 residues. As DNA, the CDR3 is TGTGCCAGCAGTTTAAGAGGTAAAGATGAAAAACTGTTTTTT. Translating gives CASSLRGKDEKLFF. The entire variable domain, with the rest obtained from reference TRBV28 and TRBJ1-4, is as follows: DVKVTQSSRYLVKRTGEKVFLECVQDMDHENMFWYRQDPGLGLRLIYFSYDVKMKEKGDIPEGYSVSREKKERFSLILESASTNQTSMYLCASSLRGKDEKLFFGSGTQLSVL.

The CDR3 spells CSASRWNEARVQPQHF. In nucleotides, the CDR3 is TGCAGTGCTAGTCGGTGGAATGAGGCGCGAGTCCAGCCCCAGCATTTT. The J gene is TRBJ1-5, the V gene TRBV20-1; the D is unclear. This CDR3 is 16 amino acids long. Germline V CDR1 and CDR2: DFQATT, SNEGSKA (reference sequence). The V and J ends lost 3 bases and 7 bases respectively, with 22 bases between them.

The chain has TRBV6-5 and TRBJ2-1, with 8 positions matching TRBD2. The CDR3 consists of 13 residues. CDR1 is MNHEY and CDR2 is SVGAGI in the germline V gene. V lost 6 bases to trimming and J lost 9 bases; unmatched junction nucleotides: 7. The CDR3 bases are TGTGCCAGCAGGGGCGGGAGGTTGGGTGAGCAGTTCTTC. This codes for CASRGGRLGEQFF.

The CDR3 DNA follows: TGTGCCAGCAATCCCGCGGGAGTCCCCTCCTACGAGCAGTACTTC. This translates into CASNPAGVPSYEQYF. The chain couples TRBV28 to TRBJ2-7; 7 bases fit TRBD2. CDR3 size: 15 residues. From germline, CDR1 is MDHEN and CDR2 SYDVKM. The V segment lost 7 bases and the J segment 0 bases; nucleotides outside the gene matches: 9.

The chain uses TRBV2 and TRBJ2-2; no clear D gene. V was trimmed by 6 bases and J by 0 bases, leaving 11 bases between them. The CDR3 consists of 15 residues. Germline CDR1 reads SNHLY; CDR2 reads FYNNEI. CDR3: CASRASRANTGELFF. The CDR3 region has the DNA TGTGCCAGCAGGGCCTCTAGAGCGAACACCGGGGAGCTGTTTTTT.

The gene calls are TRBV5-1 and TRBJ2-3; the match to TRBD1 covers 7 bases. The V and J ends lost 1 base and 2 bases, in that order; junction bases with no gene match: 10. Germline V gene sequence: CDR1 SGHRS, CDR2 YFSETQ. The CDR3 has 17 residues. CDR3 sequence reads: CASSLSLRDSYTDTQYF. The DNA of the CDR3 is TGCGCCAGCAGCTTGAGTCTCCGGGACAGCTACACAGATACGCAGTATTTT.

This clone was observed a single time. This chain uses TRBV19 with TRBJ1-5, with unresolved D. The CDR3 contains 18 residues. The V gene's germline CDR1 is LNHDA and CDR2 SQIVND (reference sequence). Trimming cost V 6 bases and J 0 bases, with 21 bases left between them. The CDR3 region is CASRSGTLNSYSNQPQHF. The CDR3 DNA reads as TGTGCCAGTAGGTCAGGCACACTTAACTCTTATAGCAATCAGCCCCAGCATTTT.

A note on this clone: Germline and junction disagree at one end, which may indicate a read error. V usage is TRBV19 and J usage is TRBJ2-1; 7 bases match TRBD2. The CDR3 runs 13 residues. CDR1 is LNHDA, CDR2 SQIVND, per germline (reference sequence). CDR3 sequence: CASSTSGNNEQFF. For the CDR3, the DNA is TGTGCCAGCAGTACAAGCGGGAACAATGAGCAGTTCTTC.

The chain is built from TRBV9 and TRBJ2-7, with 10 bases fitting TRBD1. V was pared by 8 bases and J by 4 bases, with 12 bases of the junction left unmatched. Germline CDR1 reads SGDLS; CDR2 reads YYNGEE. This CDR3 is 15 amino acids long. The CDR3 region has the DNA TGTGCCAGTACCGTGGGGACAGGGGCTTCGTACGAGCAGTACTTC. It translates to CASTVGTGASYEQYF.

There are a few counts of this clone. V usage is TRBV3-1 (or the pseudogene TRBV3-2) and J usage is TRBJ1-1; possibly TRBD1 for D (6 bases). V was trimmed by 5 bases and J by 5 bases, leaving 15 bases between them. This CDR3 spans 14 amino acids. Per germline, CDR1 LGHDT and CDR2 YNNKEL (reference sequence). The CDR3 DNA sequence: TGTGCCAGCAGCGGACAGAGCACTAATACTGAAGCTTTCTTT. Amino acids: CASSGQSTNTEAFF.

The chain carries TRBV2 and TRBJ1-1; D uncertain. This CDR3 region has 13 residues. Deletions cut 4 bases from V and 10 bases from J, with 16 bases between. CDR1 and CDR2 (germline): SNHLY, FYNNEI. The CDR3 nucleotides are TGTGCCAGCAGTGCTGCAGGTATTCGTGGAGCTTTCTTT. Protein product: CASSAAGIRGAFF.

The V gene is TRBV7-9, the J gene TRBJ1-4, with D hard to call. CDR1 SEHNR and CDR2 FQNEAQ come from the germline V gene (reference sequence). V shed 3 bases and J shed 4 bases, with 9 bases lying between them. This CDR3 has 14 amino acids. The CDR3 protein is CASSLRGNNEKLFF. CDR3 nucleotides: TGTGCCAGCAGCTTGCGAGGGAATAATGAAAAACTGTTTTTT.

The chain recombines TRBV5-1 with TRBJ1-4, with 7 bases aligning to TRBD1. This CDR3 has 19 residues. V trimming: 4 bases; J trimming: 2 bases; junction bases outside the gene matches: 17. From germline, CDR1 is SGHRS and CDR2 YFSETQ. The CDR3 protein is CASSPVRDSHGRTNEKLFF. CDR3 nucleotide sequence: TGCGCCAGCAGCCCCGTCCGGGACAGCCATGGGAGGACTAATGAAAAACTGTTTTTT.